This T cell receptor beta chain stems from a study of T cells in Graves' hyperthyroidism and ophthalmopathy. The CDR3 has 16 amino acids. The germline V gene has CDR1 MNHNS and CDR2 SASEGT. V gave up 6 bases and J gave up 2 bases, with 20 bases separating them. This clonotype was recorded many times. Its target is unknown. Amplification yielded TCR beta CDR3 regions, with RNA transcripts as the source. TCR CDR3 underwent first-round RT-PCR with the HTBI primer set. Each CDR3 protein is one row after TCRdb ran MiXCR on the multiplex PCR reads. The table records approximately 620,000 distinct CDR3 sequences, approximately 16% of them present only once. Study-wide results and caveats: Most expanded thyroid clonotypes above 0.001 also appeared in blood. Ophthalmopathy stood apart from stable hyperthyroidism in a 13 V-J model.

The authors took PBMCs from roughly 9.7 ml fresh peripheral blood. Sequenced input: blood. The V and J genes are TRBV6-1 and TRBJ2-7; D unresolved. The receptor's source is a woman aged 40 to 50 with Graves' ophthalmopathy. Here the CDR3 DNA reads TGTGCCAGCAGCCGTACCCCTCCGGGTTACACCTACGAGCAGTACTTC. It translates to CASSRTPPGYTYEQYF.